These 10 T cell receptor beta chains share one sample of origin, sequenced in a study of T cells in Graves' hyperthyroidism and ophthalmopathy. The source material, RNA transcripts, was used to amplify TCR beta CDR3 regions. The study used the HTBI primer set for a first-round RT-PCR of the TCR CDR3. TCRdb independently ran MiXCR on the multiplex PCR reads; one entry per CDR3 protein. Of 650,000 to 850,000 distinct CDR3 sequences in the sample, 15% to 20% were seen once. Sequencing was carried out using blood. These receptors originate from a woman between 50 and 59 years old with Graves' hyperthyroidism that later progressed to Graves' ophthalmopathy.

The chain joins TRBV20-1 to TRBJ2-1; 7 bases fit TRBD2. CDR1 and CDR2 (germline): DFQATT, SNEGSKA (reference sequence). The length of the CDR3 is 12 residues. J lost 6 bases, V lost 4 bases, and 3 bases had no gene match. The CDR3 DNA reads TGCAGTGCTATCAGGGAGGGCAATGAGCAGTTCTTC. Its translation is CSAIREGNEQFF.

Only a few counts were recorded for this clonotype. The chain has TRBV12-3 or TRBV12-4 and TRBJ2-1; 7 nucleotides align to TRBD1. Germline trimming cut 6 bases from V and 4 bases from J; bases unmatched to any gene: 9. The CDR3 is made up of 15 amino acids. CDR3 nucleotide sequence: TGTGCCAGCAGCCTCCGGGACAGCTTATACAATGAGCAGTTCTTC. Its protein is CASSLRDSLYNEQFF.

This clonotype was detected ten times or more. This chain joins TRBV20-1 and TRBJ2-2, with D perhaps matching TRBD1 (6 bases). The CDR3 is 16 amino acids. Per germline, CDR1 DFQATT and CDR2 SNEGSKA (reference sequence). Trimming shortened V by 5 bases and J by 3 bases, and 19 bases separated the two germline ends. CDR3 loop: CSAEGPQGLDTGELFF. The CDR3 coding sequence is TGCAGTGCTGAGGGCCCACAGGGTCTGGACACCGGGGAGCTGTTTTTT.

Worth noting for this clonotype: The conserved closing phenylalanine or tryptophan is absent in this CDR3, likely reflecting a read error. The rearrangement links TRBV30 to TRBJ1-1; D not certain. Germline V gene data show CDR1 as GTSNPN and CDR2 as SVGIG (reference sequence). Trimming removed 4 bases at V and 3 bases at J, with 6 bases between. This CDR3 has 11 residues. The CDR3, as DNA: TGTGCCTGGAAGACCCACACTGAAGCTTTCCTT. Amino acids: CAWKTHTEAFL.

This clonotype was observed many times. This chain links TRBV3-1 with TRBJ1-1; D gene ambiguous. The CDR3 spans 12 residues. V gave up 2 bases and J gave up 0 bases, with 1 base separating them. Germline CDR1 reads LGHDT; CDR2 reads YNNKEL (reference sequence). For the CDR3, the DNA is TGTGCCAGCAGCCAAATGAACACTGAAGCTTTCTTT. Protein product: CASSQMNTEAFF. Using reference TRBV3-1 and TRBJ1-1 for the parts outside the CDR3, the full variable domain is DTAVSQTPKYLVTQMGNDKSIKCEQNLGHDTMYWYKQDSKKFLKIMFSYNNKELIINETVPNRFSPKSPDKAHLNLHINSLELGDSAVYFCASSQMNTEAFFGQGTRLTVV.

There are a few counts of this clonotype. The CDR3 DNA follows: TGTGCCAGCAGCCAACAAATACAGGGGTATGGCTACACCTTC. It is translated as CASSQQIQGYGYTF. The J gene is TRBJ1-2, the V gene TRBV3-1, with TRBD1 matching 7 bases. With 2 bases clipped from V and 5 bases from J, the junction kept 5 bases outside the gene matches. This CDR3 has 14 amino acids. The germline V gene encodes CDR1 LGHDT and CDR2 YNNKEL (reference sequence).

The table lists this clonotype with a few counts. The CDR3 DNA sequence: TGCGCCAGCACTCGGCAGCCGAACACCGGGGAGCTGTTTTTT. This sequence encodes CASTRQPNTGELFF. This chain joins TRBV4-1 and TRBJ2-2; D unclear. CDR1 and CDR2 from the germline V gene are MGHRA and YSYEKL. The length of the CDR3 is 14 residues. The V gene lost 7 bases and the J gene lost 0 bases, with 9 bases spanning the gap.

This sequence joins TRBV4-1 and TRBJ2-1; D not resolved. Germline V gives CDR1 MGHRA, CDR2 YSYEKL. V lost 4 bases and J lost 3, with 7 bases in between. The CDR3 is 13 amino acids. CDR3 sequence: CASSPRFYNEQFF. In nucleotides, the CDR3 is TGCGCCAGCAGCCCACGGTTCTACAATGAGCAGTTCTTC.

This clonotype was observed at least ten times. This chain connects TRBV20-1 to TRBJ1-2, with 9 bases matching TRBD1. Germline V gives CDR1 DFQATT, CDR2 SNEGSKA (reference sequence). The J segment lost 6 bases and the V segment lost 3 bases, leaving 11 bases of the junction unmatched. The length of the CDR3 is 15 residues. In nucleotides, the CDR3 is TGCAGTGCTAGGAGTCGCCCGGGACAGGGTGATGGCTACACCTTC. It translates to CSARSRPGQGDGYTF.

V and J are TRBV9 and TRBJ1-4; D is perhaps TRBD1 (5 bases). This CDR3 contains 14 residues. Trimming removed 3 bases at V and 6 bases at J, with 12 bases between. In germline, CDR1 is SGDLS, CDR2 YYNGEE. DNA for the CDR3: TGTGCCAGCAGCGATCCCGTGGGGGATGAAAAACTGTTTTTT. Amino acids: CASSDPVGDEKLFF.